The 11 T cell receptor beta chains listed next were all sequenced from one sample in a study of beta chain features in type 1 diabetes. The whole isolated RNA underwent reverse transcription, so sequencing captured expressed TCRB transcripts. The assay was immunoSEQ multiplex PCR, and TCRdb's table has in-frame clones only and misses some. The data hold approximately 340,000 clones, with over 12% observed a single time. Sequenced: naive CD4+ T cells from blood. The receptor source for this set is a woman between 18 and 29 years old in good health.

Here the CDR3 DNA reads TGTGCCAGCAGCGTGGGACAGGATCTTGGGAACACTGAAGCTTTCTTT. Protein sequence: CASSVGQDLGNTEAFF. V and J are TRBV13 and TRBJ1-1; 8 bases match TRBD1. Losses at the gene ends were 5 bases for V and 1 base for J; bases not matched to a gene: 9. The length of the CDR3 is 16 residues. The germline V gene encodes CDR1 PRHDT and CDR2 FYEKMQ (reference sequence).

This clone was picked up a small number of times. CDR3 sequence reads: CASSWQAGTSTDTQYF. CDR3 in DNA: TGTGCCAGCAGTTGGCAAGCGGGAACTAGCACAGATACGCAGTATTTT. The rearrangement uses TRBV27 and TRBJ2-3, with 7 bases that match TRBD2. The CDR3 contains 16 residues. The trim removed 4 bases at V and 0 bases at J, leaving 7 bases unmatched. From germline, CDR1 is MNHEY and CDR2 SMNVEV (reference sequence).

This clone appeared a few times. The chain joins TRBV11-3 to TRBJ2-7; D is perhaps TRBD1 (5 bases). V lost 1 base and J 5 bases, leaving 9 bases between the germline ends. Germline V gives CDR1 SGHNT, CDR2 YENEEA. This CDR3 has 13 amino acids. For the CDR3, the DNA is TGTGCCAGCAGCTTAGGACAGTCCCACGAGCAGTACTTC. This gives the protein CASSLGQSHEQYF.

This sequence joins TRBV13 and TRBJ1-1; D call uncertain. The CDR3 loop spans 13 amino acids. V lost 2 bases, J lost 0 bases, and 4 bases lay in between. Per the germline V gene, CDR1 is PRHDT and CDR2 is FYEKMQ (reference sequence). The CDR3 sequence is CASSLSMNTEAFF. CDR3 sequence (DNA): TGTGCCAGCAGCTTATCAATGAACACTGAAGCTTTCTTT.

This clone was counted a few times. The identical CDR3 is also encoded by other nucleotide sequences in the sample. The chain links TRBV20-1 to TRBJ2-1; D is uncertain. V dropped 6 bases and J dropped 4 bases, with 7 bases sitting between them. Germline V gene data show CDR1 as DFQATT and CDR2 as SNEGSKA (reference sequence). The CDR3 contains 11 residues. The CDR3 protein is CSATQYNEQFF. For the CDR3, the DNA is TGCAGTGCAACACAATACAATGAGCAGTTCTTC.

There are a few counts of this clone. The gene calls are TRBV25-1 and TRBJ2-4, with a possible D match to TRBD2 (7 bases). The CDR3 consists of 17 residues. Germline CDR1 reads MGHDK; CDR2 reads SYGVNS. V lost 5 bases and J lost 2, with 19 bases in between. The CDR3 DNA sequence: TGTGCCAGCAGTCCGTGGGGGGGGCGCGGGTCCAAAAACATTCAGTACTTC. Protein: CASSPWGGRGSKNIQYF.

This clone has just a few counts. This rearrangement joins TRBV30 to TRBJ2-3; no clear D gene. The CDR3 covers 16 residues. Germline-derived CDR1 and CDR2 are GTSNPN and SVGIG (reference sequence). Trimming took off 2 bases at V and 2 bases at J, with 17 bases between the two ends. In DNA, the CDR3 is TGTGCCTGGAGTCGAGACAATTTCAGGAACACAGATACGCAGTATTTT. It is translated as CAWSRDNFRNTDTQYF.

The chain joins TRBV5-4 to TRBJ2-1; 8 bases map to TRBD2. The CDR3 covers 15 residues. V trimming: 2 bases; J trimming: 1 base; junction bases outside the gene matches: 2. CDR1 is SGHNT, CDR2 YYREEE, per germline (reference sequence). The CDR3 sequence: CASSLAGVSYNEQFF. The CDR3 nucleotides are TGTGCCAGCAGCTTAGCGGGAGTTTCCTACAATGAGCAGTTCTTC.

This clone was counted between two and nine times. In DNA, the CDR3 is TGTGCTAGTGCCCTTAACAGGGGTAGCAATCAGCCCCAGCATTTT. Protein sequence: CASALNRGSNQPQHF. The gene calls are TRBV12-5 and TRBJ1-5, with 7 bases lining up with TRBD1. J lost 0 bases, V lost 7 bases, and 6 bases had no gene match. The CDR3 covers 15 residues. The germline CDR1 and CDR2 sequences are LGHNT and FRNRAP.

The V and J genes are TRBV4-3 and TRBJ2-1; 7 positions match TRBD2. The V segment lost 11 bases and the J segment 5 bases; nucleotides outside the gene matches: 18. Germline V gene data show CDR1 as LGHNA and CDR2 as YSLEER. The CDR3 sequence is 16 residues long. CDR3 bases: TGCGCCGGGCCCTGTGCCTACCTAGCGGATAACAATGAGCAGTTCTTC. This encodes CAGPCAYLADNNEQFF.

This clone was found a few times. V usage is TRBV29-1 and J usage is TRBJ2-1; D is unresolved. Germline V gene sequence: CDR1 SQVTM, CDR2 ANQGSEA. Trimming shortened V by 3 bases and J by 8 bases, and 14 bases separated the two germline ends. This CDR3 has 13 amino acids. CDR3 loop: CSVEGPPSDEQFF. In DNA form, the CDR3 reads TGCAGCGTTGAGGGCCCACCTTCCGATGAGCAGTTCTTC.